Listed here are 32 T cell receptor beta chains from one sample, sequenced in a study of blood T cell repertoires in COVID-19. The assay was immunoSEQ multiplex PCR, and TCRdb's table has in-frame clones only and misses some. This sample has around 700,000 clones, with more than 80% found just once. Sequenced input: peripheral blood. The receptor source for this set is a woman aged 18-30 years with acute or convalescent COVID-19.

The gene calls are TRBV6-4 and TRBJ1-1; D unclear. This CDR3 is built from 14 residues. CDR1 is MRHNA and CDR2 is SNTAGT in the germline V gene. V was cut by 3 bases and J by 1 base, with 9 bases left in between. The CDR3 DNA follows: TGTGCCAGCAGTGAAGGTAGCGAGAACACTGAAGCTTTCTTT. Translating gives CASSEGSENTEAFF.

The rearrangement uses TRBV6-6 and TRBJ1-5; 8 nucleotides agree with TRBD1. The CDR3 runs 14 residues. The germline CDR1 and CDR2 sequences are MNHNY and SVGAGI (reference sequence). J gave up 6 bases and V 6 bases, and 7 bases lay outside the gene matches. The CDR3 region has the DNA TGTGCCAGCAGCCGCGACAGGGGTGGTCAGCCCCAGCATTTT. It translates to CASSRDRGGQPQHF.

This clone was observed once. The CDR3 nucleotides are TGTGCCAGCAGCAAAAATAGCGGGGGGGGCACAGATACGCAGTATTTT. It yields the protein CASSKNSGGGTDTQYF. The chain is built from TRBV3-1 (or the pseudogene TRBV3-2) and TRBJ2-3; 11 nucleotides align to TRBD2. The CDR3 is made up of 16 amino acids. Losses at the gene ends were 5 bases for V and 1 base for J; bases not matched to a gene: 5. The germline V gene encodes CDR1 LGHDT and CDR2 YNNKEL (reference sequence).

The CDR3 here is CASSEYVTDNTGELFF. In DNA, the CDR3 is TGTGCCAGCAGTGAATATGTGACAGATAACACCGGGGAGCTGTTTTTT. The chain combines TRBV6-1 with TRBJ2-2; perhaps TRBD1 as D (5 bases). The CDR3 contains 16 residues. The germline V and J ends were trimmed by 2 bases and 2 bases, with 12 bases remaining between them. Germline V lookup: CDR1 MNHNS, CDR2 SASEGT.

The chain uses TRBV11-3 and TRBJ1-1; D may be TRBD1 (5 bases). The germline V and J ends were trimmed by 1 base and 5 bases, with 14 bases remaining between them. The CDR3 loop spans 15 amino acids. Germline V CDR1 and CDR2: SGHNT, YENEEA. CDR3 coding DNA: TGTGCCAGCAGCTTAGGTGGACAACCGAGTACTGAAGCTTTCTTT. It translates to CASSLGGQPSTEAFF.

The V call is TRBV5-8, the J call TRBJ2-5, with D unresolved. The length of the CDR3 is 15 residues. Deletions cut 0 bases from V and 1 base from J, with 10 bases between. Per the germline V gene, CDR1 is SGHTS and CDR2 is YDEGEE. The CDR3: CASSLESYTQETQYF. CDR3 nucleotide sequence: TGTGCCAGCAGCTTGGAATCTTACACCCAAGAGACCCAGTACTTC.

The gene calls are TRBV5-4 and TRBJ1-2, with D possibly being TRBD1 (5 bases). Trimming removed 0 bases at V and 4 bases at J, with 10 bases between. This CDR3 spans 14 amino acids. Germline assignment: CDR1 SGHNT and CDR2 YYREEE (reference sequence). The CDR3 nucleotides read TGTGCCAGCAGCTTGGACACAGGCTCCTATGGCTACACCTTC. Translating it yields CASSLDTGSYGYTF.

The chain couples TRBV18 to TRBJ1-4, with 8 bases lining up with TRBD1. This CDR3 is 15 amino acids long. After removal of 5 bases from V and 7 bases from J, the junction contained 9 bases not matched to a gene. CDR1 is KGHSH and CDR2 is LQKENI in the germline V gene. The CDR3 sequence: CASSSGQGFGEKLFF. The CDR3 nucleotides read TGTGCCAGCTCATCCGGACAGGGTTTCGGTGAAAAACTGTTTTTT.

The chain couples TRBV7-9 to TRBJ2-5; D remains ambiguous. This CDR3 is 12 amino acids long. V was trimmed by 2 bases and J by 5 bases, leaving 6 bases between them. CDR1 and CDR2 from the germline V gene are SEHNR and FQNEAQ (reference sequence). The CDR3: CASSLFVETQYF. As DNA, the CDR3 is TGTGCCAGCAGCTTATTCGTTGAGACCCAGTACTTC.

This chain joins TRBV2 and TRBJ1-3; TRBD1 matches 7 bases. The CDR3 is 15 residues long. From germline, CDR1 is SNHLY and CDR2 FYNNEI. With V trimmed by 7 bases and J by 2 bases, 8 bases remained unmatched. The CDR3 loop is CASMRGPSAGNTIYF. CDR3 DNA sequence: TGTGCCAGCATGAGGGGGCCGTCGGCTGGAAACACCATATATTTT.

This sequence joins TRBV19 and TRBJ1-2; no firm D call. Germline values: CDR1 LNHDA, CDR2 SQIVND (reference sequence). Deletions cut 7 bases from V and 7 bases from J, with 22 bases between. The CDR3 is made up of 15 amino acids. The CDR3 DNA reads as TGTGCCAGTAATGATCGGGGAAGGGCTCTATCTGGCTACACCTTC. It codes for CASNDRGRALSGYTF.

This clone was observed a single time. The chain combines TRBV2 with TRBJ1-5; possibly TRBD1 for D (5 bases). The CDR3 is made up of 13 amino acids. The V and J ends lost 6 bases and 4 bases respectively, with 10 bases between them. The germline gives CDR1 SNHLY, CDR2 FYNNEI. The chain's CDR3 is CASSSTVNQPQHF. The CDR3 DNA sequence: TGTGCCAGCAGCTCGACAGTTAATCAGCCCCAGCATTTT. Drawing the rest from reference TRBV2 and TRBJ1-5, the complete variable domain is EPEVTQTPSHQVTQMGQEVILRCVPISNHLYFYWYRQILGQKVEFLVSFYNNEISEKSEIFDDQFSVERPDGSNFTLKIRSTKLEDSAMYFCASSSTVNQPQHFGDGTRLSIL.

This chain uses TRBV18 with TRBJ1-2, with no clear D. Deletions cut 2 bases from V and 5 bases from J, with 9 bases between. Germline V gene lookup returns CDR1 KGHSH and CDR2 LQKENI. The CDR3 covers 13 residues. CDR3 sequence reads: CASSPGEEYGYTF. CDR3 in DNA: TGTGCCAGCTCACCAGGGGAGGAATATGGCTACACCTTC.

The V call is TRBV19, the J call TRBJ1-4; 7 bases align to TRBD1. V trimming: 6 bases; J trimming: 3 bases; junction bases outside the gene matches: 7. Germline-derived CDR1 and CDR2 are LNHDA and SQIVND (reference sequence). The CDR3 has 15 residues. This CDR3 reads CASRTGNEANEKLFF. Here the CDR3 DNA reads TGTGCCAGTAGGACAGGGAACGAAGCTAATGAAAAACTGTTTTTT.

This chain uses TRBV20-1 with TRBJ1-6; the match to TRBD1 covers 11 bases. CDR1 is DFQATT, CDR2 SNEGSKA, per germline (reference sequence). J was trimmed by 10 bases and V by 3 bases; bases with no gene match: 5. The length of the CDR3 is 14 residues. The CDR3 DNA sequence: TGCAGTGCTAGTGGGACAGGGGGGATCTCACCCCTCCACTTT. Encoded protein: CSASGTGGISPLHF.

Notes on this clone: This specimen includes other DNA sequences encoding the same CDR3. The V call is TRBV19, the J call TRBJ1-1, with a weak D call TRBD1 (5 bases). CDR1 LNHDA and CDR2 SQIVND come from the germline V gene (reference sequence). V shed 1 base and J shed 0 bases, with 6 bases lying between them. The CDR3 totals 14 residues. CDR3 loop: CASSIGQMNTEAFF. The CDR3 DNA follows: TGTGCCAGTAGTATAGGACAGATGAACACTGAAGCTTTCTTT.

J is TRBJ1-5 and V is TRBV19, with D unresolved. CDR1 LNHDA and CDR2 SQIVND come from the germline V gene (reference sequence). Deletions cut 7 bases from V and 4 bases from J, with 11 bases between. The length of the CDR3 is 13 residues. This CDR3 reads CASTPFLNQPQHF. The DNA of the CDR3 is TGTGCCAGTACCCCGTTCCTTAATCAGCCCCAGCATTTT.

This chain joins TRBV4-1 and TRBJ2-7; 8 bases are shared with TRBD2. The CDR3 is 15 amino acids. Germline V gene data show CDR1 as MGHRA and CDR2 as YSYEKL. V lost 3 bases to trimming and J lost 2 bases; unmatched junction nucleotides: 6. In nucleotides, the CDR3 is TGCGCCAGCAGCCAGGGCGGGGGGCTTACCTACGAGCAGTACTTC. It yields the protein CASSQGGGLTYEQYF.

CDR3 nucleotide sequence: TGTGCCTGGAGTGTACGGCGGGGGGTTGATGAGCAGTTCTTC. This codes for CAWSVRRGVDEQFF. The V call is TRBV30, the J call TRBJ2-1; 8 nucleotides line up with TRBD2. In germline, CDR1 is GTSNPN, CDR2 SVGIG (reference sequence). The CDR3 runs 14 residues. Trimming removed 0 bases from V and 8 bases from J; junction bases left unmatched: 6. The full variable domain, rest sourced from reference TRBV30 and TRBJ2-1, is SQTIHQWPATLVQPVGSPLSLECTVEGTSNPNLYWYRQAAGRGLQLLFYSVGIGQISSEVPQNLSASRPQDRQFILSSKKLLLSDSGFYLCAWSVRRGVDEQFFGPGTRLTVL.

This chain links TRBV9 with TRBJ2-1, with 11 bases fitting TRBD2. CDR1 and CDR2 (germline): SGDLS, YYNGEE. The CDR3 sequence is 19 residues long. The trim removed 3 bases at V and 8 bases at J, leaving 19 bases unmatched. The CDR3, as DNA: TGTGCCAGCAGCGCTCCCGCTAGCGGGGGGCGCCCTCCTTTGGATGAGCAGTTCTTC. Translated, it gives CASSAPASGGRPPLDEQFF.

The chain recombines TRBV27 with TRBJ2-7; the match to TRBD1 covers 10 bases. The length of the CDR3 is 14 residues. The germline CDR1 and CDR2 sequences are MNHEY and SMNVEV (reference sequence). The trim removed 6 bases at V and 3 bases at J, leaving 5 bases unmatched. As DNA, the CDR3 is TGTGCCAGCAGCGCAGGACAGGGGGGCTACGAGCAGTACTTC. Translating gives CASSAGQGGYEQYF.

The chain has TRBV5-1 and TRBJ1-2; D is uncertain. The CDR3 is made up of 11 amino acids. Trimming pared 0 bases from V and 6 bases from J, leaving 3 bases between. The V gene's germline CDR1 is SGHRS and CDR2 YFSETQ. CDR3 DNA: TGCGCCAGCAGCTTGGCCGATGGCTACACCTTC. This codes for CASSLADGYTF.

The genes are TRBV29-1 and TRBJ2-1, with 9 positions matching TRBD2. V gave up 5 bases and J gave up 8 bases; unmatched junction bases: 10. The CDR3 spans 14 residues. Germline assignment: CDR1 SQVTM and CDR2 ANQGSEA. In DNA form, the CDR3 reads TGCAGCGTTTGGCGGGGGGGCCCTGTGGATGAGCAGTTCTTC. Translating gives CSVWRGGPVDEQFF.

CDR3: CASSPATRGGPEQYF. CDR3 nucleotide sequence: TGTGCCAGCAGCCCCGCCACACGGGGGGGCCCCGAGCAGTACTTC. This chain links TRBV7-6 with TRBJ2-7; 8 bases map to TRBD2. Trimming took 5 bases from V and 6 from J; bases not matched to a gene: 12. The CDR3 contains 15 residues. Per the germline V gene, CDR1 is SGHVS and CDR2 is FNYEAQ.

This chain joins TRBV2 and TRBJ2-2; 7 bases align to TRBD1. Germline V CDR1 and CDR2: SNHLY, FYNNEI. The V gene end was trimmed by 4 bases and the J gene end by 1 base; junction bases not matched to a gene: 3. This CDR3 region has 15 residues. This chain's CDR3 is CASSARDRNTGELFF. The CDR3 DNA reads TGTGCCAGCAGTGCCCGGGACAGGAACACCGGGGAGCTGTTTTTT.

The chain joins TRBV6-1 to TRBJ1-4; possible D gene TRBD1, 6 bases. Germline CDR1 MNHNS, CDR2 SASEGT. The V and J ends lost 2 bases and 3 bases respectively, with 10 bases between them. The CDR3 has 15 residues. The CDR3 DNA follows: TGTGCCAGCAGTGAACGCAAGGGGGCTAATGAAAAACTGTTTTTT. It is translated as CASSERKGANEKLFF.

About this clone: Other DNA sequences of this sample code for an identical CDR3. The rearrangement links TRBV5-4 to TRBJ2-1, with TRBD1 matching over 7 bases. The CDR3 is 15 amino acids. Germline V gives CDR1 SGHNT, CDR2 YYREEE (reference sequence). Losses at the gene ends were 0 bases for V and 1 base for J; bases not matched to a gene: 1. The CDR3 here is CASSLDRGSYNEQFF. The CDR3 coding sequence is TGTGCCAGCAGCTTGGACAGGGGATCCTACAATGAGCAGTTCTTC.

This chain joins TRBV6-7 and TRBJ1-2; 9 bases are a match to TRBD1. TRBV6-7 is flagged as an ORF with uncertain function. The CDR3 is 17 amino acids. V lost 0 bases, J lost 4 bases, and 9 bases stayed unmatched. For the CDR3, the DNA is TGTGCCAGCAGTTACTCGAAAGGGGGACAGGGTAGCTATGGCTACACCTTC. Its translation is CASSYSKGGQGSYGYTF.

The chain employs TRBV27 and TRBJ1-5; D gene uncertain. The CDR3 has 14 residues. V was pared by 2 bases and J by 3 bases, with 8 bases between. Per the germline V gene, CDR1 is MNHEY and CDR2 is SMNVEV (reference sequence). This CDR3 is CASSLNGPNQPQHF. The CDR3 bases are TGTGCCAGCAGTTTAAATGGGCCCAATCAGCCCCAGCATTTT.

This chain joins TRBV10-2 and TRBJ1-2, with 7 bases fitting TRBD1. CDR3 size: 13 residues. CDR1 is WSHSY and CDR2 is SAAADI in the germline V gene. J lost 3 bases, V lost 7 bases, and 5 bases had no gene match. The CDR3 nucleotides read TGCGCCAGCACCGGGACAGTGGACTATGGCTACACCTTC. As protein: CASTGTVDYGYTF.

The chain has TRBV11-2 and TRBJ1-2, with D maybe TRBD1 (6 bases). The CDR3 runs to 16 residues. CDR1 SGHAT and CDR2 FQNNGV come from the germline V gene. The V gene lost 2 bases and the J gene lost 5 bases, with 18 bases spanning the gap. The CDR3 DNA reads TGTGCCAGCAGCTTACGAGGGTTAAGGGGGGGATATGGCTACACCTTC. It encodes CASSLRGLRGGYGYTF. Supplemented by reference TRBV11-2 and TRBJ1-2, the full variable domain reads EAGVAQSPRYKIIEKRQSVAFWCNPISGHATLYWYQQILGQGPKLLIQFQNNGVVDDSQLPKDRFSAERLKGVDSTLKIQPAKLEDSAVYLCASSLRGLRGGYGYTFGSGTRLTVV.

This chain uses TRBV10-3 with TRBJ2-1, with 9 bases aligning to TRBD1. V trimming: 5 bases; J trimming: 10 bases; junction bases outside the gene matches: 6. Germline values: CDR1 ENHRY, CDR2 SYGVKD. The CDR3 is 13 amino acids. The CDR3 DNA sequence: TGTGCCATCAGTCCCGGGACAGGGATCGAGCAGTTCTTC. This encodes CAISPGTGIEQFF.